These 32 T cell receptor beta chains came from one sample sequenced in a study of blood T cells in healthy people across ages. Using a J-beta primer mix together with a sample-barcoded 5' primer, a second PCR was run for about 7 to 12 cycles. A single record per CDR3 protein comes from TCRdb applying MiXCR to the 5' RACE reads. The table lists 800,000 to 1,300,000 distinct CDR3 sequences, around 25% of them singletons. These data were likewise used in another study, on T cells of mothers and their children.

The sequencing input was blood. The receptors originated from a girl aged 2 to 10 in good health.

This clonotype was found a few times. The chain joins TRBV7-9 to TRBJ2-5, with D perhaps TRBD2 (7 bases). Germline-derived CDR1 and CDR2 are SEHNR and FQNEAQ (reference sequence). V dropped 5 bases and J dropped 4 bases, with 11 bases sitting between them. There are 13 residues in the CDR3. The DNA for the CDR3 is TGTGCCAGCAGCGGGGGGGCGGCAGAGACCCAGTACTTC. Translating gives CASSGGAAETQYF.

This clonotype appeared a few times. The chain carries TRBV6-5 and TRBJ2-5, with 10 bases that match TRBD1. This CDR3 is 16 amino acids long. The germline gives CDR1 MNHEY, CDR2 SVGAGI. J was trimmed by 1 base and V by 0 bases; bases with no gene match: 2. The CDR3 coding sequence is TGTGCCAGCAGTTACTCCGGGACAGGGGTCCAAGAGACCCAGTACTTC. This codes for CASSYSGTGVQETQYF.

The chain carries TRBV5-1 and TRBJ2-6; D unclear. The CDR3 consists of 18 residues. Trimming removed 0 bases from V and 0 bases from J, with 13 bases in between. The germline V gene encodes CDR1 SGHRS and CDR2 YFSETQ. CDR3 in DNA: TGCGCCAGCAGCTTGGCCCCCACGGTTTTCTCTGGGGCCAACGTCCTGACTTTC. Its translation: CASSLAPTVFSGANVLTF.

The rearrangement joins TRBV5-1 to TRBJ1-2, with 10 bases identical to TRBD1. V lost 4 bases and J lost 8; bases outside the gene matches: 11. Germline lookup yields CDR1 SGHRS and CDR2 YFSETQ. This CDR3 has 15 residues. CDR3 sequence: CASSRTGGRLEGYTF. CDR3 nucleotides: TGCGCCAGCAGCAGGACAGGGGGGCGTCTGGAAGGCTACACCTTC.

This clonotype was detected only a few times. As DNA, the CDR3 is TGTGCCAGCAGCTTAGAGGGTTCAACGAACACTGAAGCTTTCTTT. Its translation: CASSLEGSTNTEAFF. The chain employs TRBV7-3 and TRBJ1-1, with D unclear. Germline CDR1 reads SGHTA; CDR2 reads FQGTGA. The CDR3 is 15 amino acids. Trimming removed 2 bases at V and 1 base at J, with 11 bases between.

The genes are TRBV12-3 or TRBV12-4 and TRBJ2-5; 7 bases fit TRBD2. The CDR3 covers 16 residues. The trim removed 5 bases at V and 2 bases at J, leaving 11 bases unmatched. In DNA form, the CDR3 reads TGTGCCAGCAGTCTCCCACGGGACTACCTTCAAGAGACCCAGTACTTC. Encoded protein: CASSLPRDYLQETQYF.

This clonotype has a handful of counts. The J gene is TRBJ2-5, the V gene TRBV6-1, with 8 bases fitting TRBD1. The CDR3 has 15 amino acids. Germline CDR1 MNHNS, CDR2 SASEGT. V lost 4 bases, J lost 3 bases, and 7 bases stayed unmatched. This chain's CDR3 is CASSALGTGKETQYF. The DNA of the CDR3 is TGTGCCAGCAGTGCCTTAGGGACAGGCAAAGAGACCCAGTACTTC.

This clonotype was found a few times. The rearrangement links TRBV28 to TRBJ1-2, with 7 positions matching TRBD1. The junction had 13 bases not matched to a gene; V was cut back by 2 bases and J by 7 bases. The CDR3 runs 16 residues. Germline V gene lookup returns CDR1 MDHEN and CDR2 SYDVKM. The CDR3 region has the DNA TGTGCCAGCAGTTTAGAGGGGGCGCATCATGTCCTTGGCTACACCTTC. Translating gives CASSLEGAHHVLGYTF.

This clonotype appeared many times. The chain joins TRBV7-2 to TRBJ2-1; D gene ambiguous. CDR1 is SGHTA and CDR2 is FQGNSA in the germline V gene. The V and J ends lost 2 bases and 3 bases respectively, with 2 bases between them. The CDR3 extends over 12 amino acids. The CDR3, as DNA: TGTGCCAGCAGCTTATACTACAATGAGCAGTTCTTC. The encoded protein is CASSLYYNEQFF.

This clonotype was seen a few times. V usage is TRBV6-2 or TRBV6-3 and J usage is TRBJ2-7; TRBD2 is a possible D gene (6 bases). Per germline, CDR1 MNHEY and CDR2 SVGEGT. The CDR3 has 15 residues. V was clipped by 2 bases and J by 4 bases, with 15 bases between them. CDR3 in DNA: TGTGCCAGCAGTTACAATTTATTGGGGGGTTACGAGCAGTACTTC. It specifies CASSYNLLGGYEQYF.

The rearrangement joins TRBV7-2 to TRBJ1-3, with TRBD1 as a possible D gene (5 bases). The germline V gene has CDR1 SGHTA and CDR2 FQGNSA. This CDR3 is built from 15 residues. Trimming shortened V by 2 bases and J by 4 bases, and 12 bases separated the two germline ends. CDR3 in amino acids: CASSLSGANGNTIYF. The CDR3 DNA reads as TGTGCCAGCAGCTTATCCGGGGCGAACGGAAACACCATATATTTT.

This clonotype was counted a few times. The gene calls are TRBV29-1 and TRBJ2-5; possibly TRBD1 for D (5 bases). Germline CDR1 reads SQVTM; CDR2 reads ANQGSEA. V lost 5 bases and J lost 3, with 10 bases in between. This CDR3 spans 12 amino acids. The CDR3 DNA sequence: TGCAGCGTTCAGGGTTCCGAAGAGACCCAGTACTTC. This codes for CSVQGSEETQYF.

This clonotype was seen only a few times. The gene calls are TRBV28 and TRBJ2-5, with D unresolved. The CDR3 runs to 12 residues. CDR1 is MDHEN and CDR2 is SYDVKM in the germline V gene. Trimming took 4 bases from V and 5 from J, leaving 8 bases between them. The CDR3 region has the DNA TGTGCCAGCAGTTGGCTAATGGAGACCCAGTACTTC. As protein: CASSWLMETQYF.

The chain uses TRBV6-5 and TRBJ2-5; 7 positions agree with TRBD1. The CDR3 totals 13 residues. After removal of 4 bases from V and 7 bases from J, the junction contained 6 bases not matched to a gene. In germline, CDR1 is MNHEY, CDR2 SVGAGI. Here the CDR3 DNA reads TGTGCCAGCAGTTCGGACAGGTCGGGGACCCAGTACTTC. Translated: CASSSDRSGTQYF.

This clonotype has just a few counts. CDR3 sequence reads: CSADSLYQETQYF. CDR3 in DNA: TGCAGTGCCGACTCCCTGTACCAAGAGACCCAGTACTTC. V gene TRBV20-1 combines with J gene TRBJ2-5; D is undetermined. The CDR3 extends over 13 amino acids. The V end lost 6 bases, the J end lost 0 bases, and 11 bases lay between the germline ends. Germline-derived CDR1 and CDR2 are DFQATT and SNEGSKA (reference sequence).

This clonotype was observed a few times. The genes are TRBV20-1 and TRBJ2-5; TRBD2 agrees at 7 bases. V gave up 3 bases and J gave up 6 bases; unmatched junction bases: 10. The CDR3 contains 14 residues. Germline-derived CDR1 and CDR2 are DFQATT and SNEGSKA (reference sequence). CDR3 DNA: TGCAGTGCTAGCCCAGCGGGATTCCTGAAGACCCAGTACTTC. It specifies CSASPAGFLKTQYF.

There are a few counts of this clonotype. This chain joins TRBV9 and TRBJ2-4, with TRBD1 matching over 10 bases. Germline V gene lookup returns CDR1 SGDLS and CDR2 YYNGEE. CDR3 length equals 14 residues. Trimming took 3 bases from V and 8 from J; bases not matched to a gene: 5. CDR3 bases: TGTGCCAGCAGCGGACAGGGGGCCGGGGACATTCAGTACTTC. Translated: CASSGQGAGDIQYF.

This clonotype was picked up one time. Because the CDR3's place on the DNA is in doubt, the DNA is left out and the CDR3 is given as listed by TCRdb. The chain combines TRBV20-1 with TRBJ2-3; the table gives TRBD2 as D, unverified against the DNA. Including both end residues, the CDR3 is 14 amino acids long. Germline CDR1 and CDR2: DFQATT and SNEGSKA (reference sequence). CDR3 protein: CSAKVGGGTDTQCF.

The chain couples TRBV3-1 to TRBJ2-5; the D gene is possibly TRBD2 (6 bases). The V end was cut by 0 bases, the J end by 5 bases, with 13 bases between. Germline-derived CDR1 and CDR2 are LGHDT and YNNKEL (reference sequence). This CDR3 has 15 residues. The CDR3: CASSQEAGRTETQYF. The CDR3 DNA follows: TGTGCCAGCAGCCAAGAAGCAGGGAGGACGGAGACCCAGTACTTC.

For this clonotype: The junction and the germline gene differ at one end; a read error may be behind it. The chain joins TRBV7-2 to TRBJ2-4; 8 bases align to TRBD2. Germline V gene sequence: CDR1 SGHTA, CDR2 FQGNSA. CDR3 length equals 15 residues. The chain's CDR3 is CASSTDGLAKNIQYF. DNA of the CDR3: TGTGCCAGCAGCACGGACGGACTAGCCAAGAACATTCAGTACTTC.

The chain recombines TRBV7-9 with TRBJ1-2, with D tentatively TRBD1 (5 bases). Trimming left V 5 bases short and J 7 bases short, with 17 bases between. This CDR3 is 14 amino acids long. The germline V gene encodes CDR1 SEHNR and CDR2 FQNEAQ (reference sequence). This CDR3 is CASSPITGGSGYTF. CDR3 sequence (DNA): TGTGCCAGCAGCCCAATTACCGGGGGTTCTGGCTACACCTTC.

This clonotype was counted a few times. The V call is TRBV6-2 or TRBV6-3, the J call TRBJ2-7; D uncertain. Germline V lookup: CDR1 MNHEY, CDR2 SVGEGT. The CDR3 totals 14 residues. V lost 2 bases and J 2 bases, leaving 10 bases between the germline ends. The CDR3 nucleotides read TGTGCCAGCAGTTACAGGACGACAACCTACGAGCAGTACTTC. This translates into CASSYRTTTYEQYF.

The chain couples TRBV6-5 to TRBJ2-5, with 9 bases matching TRBD2. J was trimmed by 3 bases and V by 1 base; bases with no gene match: 6. The CDR3 loop spans 16 amino acids. CDR1 and CDR2 (germline): MNHEY, SVGAGI. The CDR3 DNA is TGTGCCAGCAGTTACTATGGCCAGCGGGGGGAAGAGACCCAGTACTTC. Translating gives CASSYYGQRGEETQYF.

The chain uses TRBV20-1 and TRBJ2-3; 12 positions agree with TRBD2. The CDR3 sequence is 18 residues long. Per the germline V gene, CDR1 is DFQATT and CDR2 is SNEGSKA (reference sequence). With V trimmed by 3 bases and J by 2 bases, 12 bases remained unmatched. The CDR3: CSASVPSGGALDTDTQYF. The CDR3 bases are TGCAGTGCTAGTGTCCCTAGCGGGGGGGCTCTTGACACAGATACGCAGTATTTT.

This clonotype has just a few counts. The genes are TRBV29-1 and TRBJ2-5; 11 bases line up with TRBD2. The CDR3 totals 15 residues. Germline V gives CDR1 SQVTM, CDR2 ANQGSEA. V shed 2 bases and J 1 base; nucleotides not matched to a gene: 3. CDR3 protein: CSVEISGRVQETQYF. In nucleotides, the CDR3 is TGCAGCGTTGAAATTAGCGGGAGGGTCCAAGAGACCCAGTACTTC.

This clonotype appeared a few times. The rearrangement links TRBV5-1 to TRBJ1-2, with D unclear. The CDR3 is made up of 18 amino acids. Germline V gene sequence: CDR1 SGHRS, CDR2 YFSETQ. Between the trimmed V and J ends, which lost 0 bases and 3 bases, there was a span of 21 bases. The CDR3: CASSLALTDGKVDYGYTF. CDR3 nucleotide sequence: TGCGCCAGCAGCTTGGCCTTAACGGATGGGAAAGTGGACTATGGCTACACCTTC.

The chain has TRBV6-1 and TRBJ1-1; 7 nucleotides match TRBD1. The CDR3 loop spans 16 amino acids. The germline V gene has CDR1 MNHNS and CDR2 SASEGT. The J segment lost 4 bases and the V segment lost 5 bases, leaving 13 bases of the junction unmatched. Written as DNA, the CDR3 is TGTGCCAGCAGTCGGGACAGCCCTTTGTTGGGCACTGAAGCTTTCTTT. It yields the protein CASSRDSPLLGTEAFF.

This clonotype has only a few counts. The chain's CDR3 is CASSFSGGNYGYTF. CDR3 DNA: TGTGCCAGCAGCTTCAGTGGGGGGAACTATGGCTACACCTTC. This chain uses TRBV11-2 with TRBJ1-2, with a weak D call TRBD1 (5 bases). Germline values: CDR1 SGHAT, CDR2 FQNNGV. V was shortened by 3 bases and J by 2 bases, with 10 bases between the two germline ends. The CDR3 consists of 14 residues.

This chain joins TRBV20-1 and TRBJ2-5; D may be TRBD2 (6 bases). Germline V gives CDR1 DFQATT, CDR2 SNEGSKA (reference sequence). The CDR3 runs to 13 residues. Trimming stripped 4 bases from V and 5 bases from J, with 14 bases between. Here the CDR3 reads CSAKRVEAETQYF. The CDR3 DNA reads TGCAGTGCTAAGCGGGTGGAGGCGGAGACCCAGTACTTC.

This clonotype was counted a few times. This CDR3 is CASSLAPRGQDGYTF. The DNA of the CDR3 is TGTGCCAGCAGCTTAGCCCCCAGGGGTCAAGATGGCTACACCTTC. The gene calls are TRBV7-6 and TRBJ1-2, with D perhaps matching TRBD1 (6 bases). Per the germline V gene, CDR1 is SGHVS and CDR2 is FNYEAQ. V gave up 0 bases and J gave up 6 bases, with 14 bases separating them. The CDR3 length is 15 residues.

This clonotype was detected only a few times. V gene TRBV7-9 combines with J gene TRBJ2-1, with 9 bases lining up with TRBD2. CDR1 and CDR2 (germline): SEHNR, FQNEAQ (reference sequence). Losses at the gene ends were 4 bases for V and 1 base for J; bases not matched to a gene: 5. The CDR3 is 16 residues long. CDR3 coding DNA: TGTGCCAGCAGCTGGGCGCGGGGGGGGTCCTACAATGAGCAGTTCTTC. This codes for CASSWARGGSYNEQFF.

This clonotype came up a few times. The chain uses TRBV28 and TRBJ2-5; 10 positions match TRBD2. V dropped 6 bases and J dropped 4; count of bases not matched to a gene: 11. CDR3 size: 16 residues. CDR1 and CDR2 from the germline V gene are MDHEN and SYDVKM. The CDR3 bases are TGTGCCAGCAGCCTCCCCAGCGGGGGGGCCGGAGAGACCCAGTACTTC. This encodes CASSLPSGGAGETQYF.